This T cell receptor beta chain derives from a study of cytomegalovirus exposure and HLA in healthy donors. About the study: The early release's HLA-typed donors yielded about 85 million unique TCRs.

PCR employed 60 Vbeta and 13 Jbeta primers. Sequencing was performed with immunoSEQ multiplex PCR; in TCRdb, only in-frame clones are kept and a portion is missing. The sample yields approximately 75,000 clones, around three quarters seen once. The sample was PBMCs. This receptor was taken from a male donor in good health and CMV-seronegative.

The CDR3 spells CASSSIRGGEQFF. Written as DNA, the CDR3 is TGTGCCAGCAGTTCCATTAGGGGCGGTGAGCAGTTCTTC. This chain joins TRBV6-1 and TRBJ2-1; D perhaps matches TRBD1 (5 bases). This CDR3 contains 13 residues. Per the germline V gene, CDR1 is MNHNS and CDR2 is SASEGT. The germline V and J ends were trimmed by 5 bases and 9 bases, with 14 bases remaining between them.